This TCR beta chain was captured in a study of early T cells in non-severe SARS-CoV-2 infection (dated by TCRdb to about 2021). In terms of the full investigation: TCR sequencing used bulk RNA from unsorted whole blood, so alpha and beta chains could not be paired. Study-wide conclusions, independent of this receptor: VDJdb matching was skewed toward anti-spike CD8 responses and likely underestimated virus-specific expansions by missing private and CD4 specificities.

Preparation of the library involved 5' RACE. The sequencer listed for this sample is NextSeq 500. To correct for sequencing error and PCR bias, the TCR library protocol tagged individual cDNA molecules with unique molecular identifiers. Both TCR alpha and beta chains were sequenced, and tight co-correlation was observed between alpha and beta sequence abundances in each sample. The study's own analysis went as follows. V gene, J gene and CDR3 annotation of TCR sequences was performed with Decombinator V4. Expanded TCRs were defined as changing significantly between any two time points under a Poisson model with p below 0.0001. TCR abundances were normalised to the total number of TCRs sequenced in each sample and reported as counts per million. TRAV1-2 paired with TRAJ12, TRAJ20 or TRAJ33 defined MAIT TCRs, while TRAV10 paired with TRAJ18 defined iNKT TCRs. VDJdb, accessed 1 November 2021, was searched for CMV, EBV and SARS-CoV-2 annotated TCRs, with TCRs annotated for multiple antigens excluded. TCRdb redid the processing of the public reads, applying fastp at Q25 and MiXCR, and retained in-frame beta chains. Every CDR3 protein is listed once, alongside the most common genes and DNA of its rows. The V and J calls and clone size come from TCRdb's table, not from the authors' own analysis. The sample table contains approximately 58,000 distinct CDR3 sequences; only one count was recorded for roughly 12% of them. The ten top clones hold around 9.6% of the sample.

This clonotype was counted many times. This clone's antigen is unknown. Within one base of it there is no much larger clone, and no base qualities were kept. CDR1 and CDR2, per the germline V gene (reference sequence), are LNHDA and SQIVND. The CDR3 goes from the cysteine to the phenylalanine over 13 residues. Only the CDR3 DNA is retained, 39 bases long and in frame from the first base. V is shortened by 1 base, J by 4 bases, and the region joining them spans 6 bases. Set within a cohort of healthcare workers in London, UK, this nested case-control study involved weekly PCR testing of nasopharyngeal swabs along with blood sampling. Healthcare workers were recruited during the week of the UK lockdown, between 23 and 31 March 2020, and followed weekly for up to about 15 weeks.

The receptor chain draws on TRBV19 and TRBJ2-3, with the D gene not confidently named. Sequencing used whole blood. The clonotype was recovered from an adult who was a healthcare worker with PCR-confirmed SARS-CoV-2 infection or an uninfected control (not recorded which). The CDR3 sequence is CASSIGSADTQYF. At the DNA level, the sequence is TGTGCCAGTAGTATAGGGAGCGCAGATACGCAGTATTTT.